Below are 27 T cell receptor beta chains sequenced from a single sample in a study of shared clonotypes between healthy human individuals. The table came from immunoSEQ multiplex PCR; TCRdb's copy has only in-frame clones and leaves some out. The table has about 750,000 clones, nearly 95% seen once. The naive CD8 population came from CD45RO-negative cells selected for CCR7, without terminally differentiated effector memory CD45RA+ cells. The sample comprised naive CD8+ T cells sorted from blood. The receptors were gathered from a young man in good health.

This clone has only a few counts. The V and J genes are TRBV29-1 and TRBJ1-3; the D gene is possibly TRBD1 (5 bases). V gave up 6 bases and J gave up 1 base, with 10 bases separating them. This CDR3 contains 13 residues. Germline V lookup: CDR1 SQVTM, CDR2 ANQGSEA. Written as DNA, the CDR3 is TGCAGCGTCCTCAGGGAATCTGGAAACACCATATATTTT. Translation: CSVLRESGNTIYF.

This chain joins TRBV7-9 and TRBJ1-4, with TRBD1 identical over 10 bases. The CDR3 consists of 14 residues. CDR1 is SEHNR and CDR2 is FQNEAQ in the germline V gene (reference sequence). The junction had 4 bases not matched to a gene; V was cut back by 6 bases and J by 6 bases. The CDR3 is CASRGQGYDEKLFF. The CDR3 coding sequence is TGTGCCAGCAGGGGACAGGGGTACGATGAAAAACTGTTTTTT. The complete variable domain, with remaining parts taken from reference TRBV7-9 and TRBJ1-4, reads DTGVSQNPRHKITKRGQNVTFRCDPISEHNRLYWYRQTLGQGPEFLTYFQNEAQLEKSRLLSDRFSAERPKGSFSTLEIQRTEQGDSAMYLCASRGQGYDEKLFFGSGTQLSVL.

This clone was observed once. The CDR3 coding sequence is TGTGCCAGCAGTAGAGGTTATGGGACCCAGTACTTC. Translation gives CASSRGYGTQYF. The chain employs TRBV28 and TRBJ2-5; no definite D call. V lost 5 bases, J lost 7 bases, and 11 bases lay in between. CDR1 is MDHEN and CDR2 is SYDVKM in the germline V gene. This CDR3 is built from 12 residues.

The rearrangement links TRBV6-4 to TRBJ1-2; the D is unclear. Germline V lookup: CDR1 MRHNA, CDR2 SNTAGT. V dropped 2 bases and J dropped 4 bases, with 2 bases sitting between them. The CDR3 extends over 11 amino acids. CDR3 sequence: CASSDSYGYTF. Written as DNA, the CDR3 is TGTGCCAGCAGTGACAGCTATGGCTACACCTTC.

The rearrangement joins TRBV9 to TRBJ2-2; D not resolved. The germline CDR1 and CDR2 sequences are SGDLS and YYNGEE. V lost 0 bases and J 5 bases, leaving 8 bases between the germline ends. The CDR3 length is 14 residues. CDR3 amino acids: CASSVVGRTGELFF. In DNA form, the CDR3 reads TGTGCCAGCAGCGTAGTAGGGCGGACCGGGGAGCTGTTTTTT.

This chain links TRBV27 with TRBJ1-2; no clear D gene. The CDR3 runs 13 residues. Germline assignment: CDR1 MNHEY and CDR2 SMNVEV (reference sequence). With 5 bases removed from V and 7 bases from J, the gap between germline ends came to 14 bases. CDR3 in DNA: TGTGCCAGCAGTATAACCTCCACCGGTGGCTACACCTTC. Encoded protein: CASSITSTGGYTF.

CDR3 coding DNA: TGTGCCAGCAGTGAAGGGTACTACAATGAGCAGTTCTTC. Its translation: CASSEGYYNEQFF. This chain joins TRBV2 and TRBJ2-1; no clear D gene. V lost 1 base and J lost 3, with 4 bases in between. The CDR3 contains 13 residues. The germline gives CDR1 SNHLY, CDR2 FYNNEI.

V and J are TRBV27 and TRBJ2-7, with a tentative D call TRBD1 (6 bases). The CDR3 spans 14 residues. Germline loops: CDR1 MNHEY, CDR2 SMNVEV (reference sequence). Trimming took off 5 bases at V and 3 bases at J, with 14 bases between the two ends. The CDR3 protein is CASSVPGDLYEQYF. The DNA for the CDR3 is TGTGCCAGCAGTGTACCAGGGGACCTCTACGAGCAGTACTTC.

This clone was counted between two and nine times. This CDR3 reads CASSSPSANTGELFF. The CDR3 DNA follows: TGTGCCAGCAGCTCACCCTCAGCGAACACCGGGGAGCTGTTTTTT. The chain is built from TRBV7-9 and TRBJ2-2; D gene unclear. CDR1 and CDR2 from the germline V gene are SEHNR and FQNEAQ (reference sequence). The CDR3 consists of 15 residues. Trimming pared 4 bases from V and 0 bases from J, leaving 9 bases between.

The chain employs TRBV5-6 and TRBJ2-3; the D gene is possibly TRBD2 (6 bases). Germline V gene lookup returns CDR1 SGHDT and CDR2 YYEEEE. V lost 3 bases and J lost 5, with 19 bases in between. CDR3 length: 16 amino acids. The DNA of the CDR3 is TGTGCCAGCAGCTCGGAACTAGCTCCCGGGGGAGATACGCAGTATTTT. It is translated as CASSSELAPGGDTQYF. Variable domain in full (rest from reference TRBV5-6 and TRBJ2-3): DAGVTQSPTHLIKTRGQQVTLRCSPKSGHDTVSWYQQALGQGPQFIFQYYEEEERQRGNFPDRFSGHQFPNYSSELNVNALLLGDSALYLCASSSELAPGGDTQYFGPGTRLTVL.

The chain uses TRBV9 and TRBJ2-1; possible D gene TRBD2, 6 bases. Looked up from germline, CDR1 is SGDLS and CDR2 is YYNGEE. CDR3 length equals 13 residues. Trimming stripped 3 bases from V and 6 bases from J, with 10 bases between. Here the CDR3 reads CASSATGVNEQFF. CDR3 bases: TGTGCCAGCAGCGCAACGGGAGTCAATGAGCAGTTCTTC. Based on the CDR3 plus reference TRBV9 and TRBJ2-1, the full variable domain is DSGVTQTPKHLITATGQRVTLRCSPRSGDLSVYWYQQSLDQGLQFLIQYYNGEERAKGNILERFSAQQFPDLHSELNLSSLELGDSALYFCASSATGVNEQFFGPGTRLTVL.

The chain recombines TRBV29-1 with TRBJ1-1; D not certain. The CDR3 loop spans 12 amino acids. The V end was cut by 3 bases, the J end by 2 bases, with 7 bases between. Germline V lookup: CDR1 SQVTM, CDR2 ANQGSEA. DNA for the CDR3: TGCAGCGTTGAGAACCCAAACACTGAAGCTTTCTTT. As protein: CSVENPNTEAFF. The variable domain in full, with the rest retrieved from reference TRBV29-1 and TRBJ1-1, is SAVISQKPSRDICQRGTSLTIQCQVDSQVTMMFWYRQQPGQSLTLIATANQGSEATYESGFVIDKFPISRPNLTFSTLTVSNMSPEDSSIYLCSVENPNTEAFFGQGTRLTVV.

The V gene is TRBV7-8, the J gene TRBJ2-3; TRBD1 might be the D (6 bases). The V gene lost 5 bases and the J gene lost 2 bases, with 23 bases spanning the gap. Germline-derived CDR1 and CDR2 are SGHVS and FQNEAQ. The CDR3 covers 18 residues. This CDR3 is CASSETGAGVGLTDTQYF. The CDR3, as DNA: TGTGCCAGCAGCGAAACCGGGGCAGGGGTAGGTCTCACAGATACGCAGTATTTT.

V and J are TRBV28 and TRBJ2-7; D may be TRBD2 (6 bases). The CDR3 is 15 amino acids. V was clipped by 6 bases and J by 1 base, with 16 bases between them. The germline gives CDR1 MDHEN, CDR2 SYDVKM. CDR3 sequence (DNA): TGTGCCAGCAGACCCCCCCGGGGGAGTTCCTACGAGCAGTACTTC. Protein: CASRPPRGSSYEQYF.

V gene TRBV27 combines with J gene TRBJ2-3; 9 nucleotides line up with TRBD2. CDR3 length equals 15 residues. Germline V CDR1 and CDR2: MNHEY, SMNVEV (reference sequence). The J segment lost 3 bases and the V segment lost 4 bases, leaving 5 bases of the junction unmatched. CDR3 in DNA: TGTGCCAGCAGTTCTAGCGGGATGGGGACAGATACGCAGTATTTT. It encodes CASSSSGMGTDTQYF.

The chain couples TRBV23-1 to TRBJ1-5, with D uncertain. Being an ORF, TRBV23-1 has a function that is uncertain. V lost 1 base and J lost 2, with 12 bases in between. The CDR3 length is 16 residues. The CDR3 DNA reads as TGCGCCAGCAGTCAATTCGACGGTCCCGGCAATCAGCCCCAGCATTTT. Residues: CASSQFDGPGNQPQHF.

The chain recombines TRBV15 with TRBJ2-5; maybe TRBD1 (5 bases). The CDR3 is made up of 14 amino acids. CDR1 is LNHNV and CDR2 is YYDKDF in the germline V gene (reference sequence). Trimming removed 2 bases at V and 0 bases at J, with 7 bases between. The DNA for the CDR3 is TGTGCCACCAGCAGACAGGGCGACCAAGAGACCCAGTACTTC. Its translation is CATSRQGDQETQYF.

V and J are TRBV4-1 and TRBJ2-7, with 7 bases matching TRBD1. Trimming removed 0 bases from V and 3 bases from J; junction bases left unmatched: 2. Germline assignment: CDR1 MGHRA and CDR2 YSYEKL. The CDR3 contains 14 residues. CDR3 bases: TGCGCCAGCAGCCAAGAGACAGGGAACTACGAGCAGTACTTC. It yields the protein CASSQETGNYEQYF.

Concerning this clone: Other DNA variants within this sample encode the same CDR3. The V and J genes are TRBV12-5 and TRBJ2-7; tentative D call: TRBD2 (5 bases). The CDR3 extends over 12 amino acids. V lost 8 bases and J 1 base, leaving 9 bases between the germline ends. The germline V gene encodes CDR1 LGHNT and CDR2 FRNRAP. This chain's CDR3 is CASSSGSYEQYF. The CDR3 nucleotides read TGTGCTAGTTCCAGCGGATCCTACGAGCAGTACTTC. The whole variable domain, filled in from reference TRBV12-5 and TRBJ2-7, reads DARVTQTPRHKVTEMGQEVTMRCQPILGHNTVFWYRQTMMQGLELLAYFRNRAPLDDSGMPKDRFSAEMPDATLATLKIQPSEPRDSAVYFCASSSGSYEQYFGPGTRLTVT.

The V gene is TRBV4-1, the J gene TRBJ2-1; D might be TRBD1 or TRBD2, each matching 5 bases. The CDR3 extends over 18 amino acids. Trimming took 4 bases from V and 0 from J, leaving 19 bases between them. Looked up from germline, CDR1 is MGHRA and CDR2 is YSYEKL. The CDR3 here is CASSRERVRDDSYNEQFF. CDR3 nucleotide sequence: TGCGCCAGCAGCCGCGAGCGAGTACGGGACGACTCCTACAATGAGCAGTTCTTC.

The chain joins TRBV13 to TRBJ2-7; 13 bases are shared with TRBD2. Per germline, CDR1 PRHDT and CDR2 FYEKMQ (reference sequence). V was pared by 5 bases and J by 5 bases, with 12 bases of the junction left unmatched. This CDR3 region has 17 residues. CDR3 bases: TGTGCCAGCAGCCAATGGCGGACTAGCGGGAGTAACAACGAGCAGTACTTC. Residues: CASSQWRTSGSNNEQYF.

This chain uses TRBV7-9 with TRBJ2-5; D unresolved. Trimming stripped 1 base from V and 0 bases from J, with 6 bases between. This CDR3 spans 14 amino acids. Germline CDR1 SEHNR, CDR2 FQNEAQ (reference sequence). CDR3 protein: CASSLVPYQETQYF. The DNA for the CDR3 is TGTGCCAGCAGCTTAGTTCCGTACCAAGAGACCCAGTACTTC.

This clone was found once. The chain links TRBV27 to TRBJ2-7; 12 positions agree with TRBD2. Germline-derived CDR1 and CDR2 are MNHEY and SMNVEV (reference sequence). The CDR3 has 16 amino acids. After removal of 5 bases from V and 4 bases from J, the junction contained 9 bases not matched to a gene. The CDR3 here is CASSPGLAGGPYEQYF. Written as DNA, the CDR3 is TGTGCCAGCAGTCCGGGGCTAGCGGGAGGGCCTTACGAGCAGTACTTC.

The gene calls are TRBV29-1 and TRBJ2-7; 10 nucleotides match TRBD1. CDR1 is SQVTM and CDR2 is ANQGSEA in the germline V gene. V shed 6 bases and J 1 base; nucleotides not matched to a gene: 12. The CDR3 length is 16 residues. The CDR3 sequence is CSVVDRGSSASYEQYF. DNA for the CDR3: TGCAGCGTGGTGGACAGGGGGTCATCAGCTTCCTACGAGCAGTACTTC.

To note about this clone: Other nucleotide sequences from this sample produce the same CDR3. This chain uses TRBV5-1 with TRBJ1-1; D ambiguous. V dropped 7 bases and J dropped 0 bases, with 4 bases sitting between them. CDR1 is SGHRS and CDR2 is YFSETQ in the germline V gene. This CDR3 is built from 11 residues. The CDR3 nucleotides are TGCGCCAGCCGGGTGAACACTGAAGCTTTCTTT. This encodes CASRVNTEAFF.

The chain recombines TRBV2 with TRBJ1-1, with D unresolved. The CDR3 has 12 residues. From germline, CDR1 is SNHLY and CDR2 FYNNEI. Trimming took 3 bases from V and 3 from J, leaving 5 bases between them. The CDR3 region is CASSDLYTEAFF. For the CDR3, the DNA is TGTGCCAGCAGTGACCTATACACTGAAGCTTTCTTT.

The chain recombines TRBV7-9 with TRBJ1-3; no clear D gene. The CDR3 has 15 residues. Germline CDR1 is SEHNR and CDR2 is FQNEAQ (reference sequence). Trimming left V 3 bases short and J 2 bases short, with 11 bases between. The chain's CDR3 is CASSFGPRTGNTIYF. In DNA, the CDR3 is TGTGCCAGCAGCTTTGGGCCTCGGACTGGAAACACCATATATTTT.